This is a list of T cell receptor beta chains from one sample in a study of cytomegalovirus exposure and HLA in healthy donors. Some clones are missing from TCRdb's copy, which holds only in-frame ones; the method was immunoSEQ multiplex PCR. The sample carries about 110,000 clones, about four fifths recorded once. The material sequenced was PBMCs. Every receptor here comes from a man in his fifties or sixties in good health and CMV-seronegative. The conserved cysteine and the conserved F or W are not part of the CDR3 here.

>TRBV18|-
ASSLRTGHYEQY
>TRBV5-4|TRBJ2-2
ASSLSTTNTGELF
>TRBV7-3|TRBJ2-5
ASSLSGVLGETQY
>TRBV7-2|TRBJ2-7
ASSRGTGTLWEQY
>TRBV7-9|TRBJ1-1
ASSPDSRQGMNTEAF
>TRBV5-1|TRBJ2-3
ASSAESADTQY
>TRBV19|TRBJ2-2
ASSPTGLAGELF
>TRBV7-9|TRBJ1-5
ASSLRGAANSNQPQH
>TRBV28|TRBJ1-2
ASSPRTKYNYGYT
>TRBV9|TRBJ2-3
ASSVGVGTDTQY
>TRBV10-3|TRBJ2-7
AISSGTAFGLAYEQY
>TRBV4-1|TRBJ1-5
ASSHPPEGSNQPQH
>TRBV19|TRBJ2-5
ASSMRPGLAPEETQY
>TRBV21-1|TRBJ1-6
ASSILPGQRTGYNSPLH
>TRBV19|TRBJ2-5
ASSWTGGADGETQY
>TRBV28|TRBJ2-2
ASSSYRQTTGELF